This T cell receptor (beta chain) came from a study of PD-1 blockade in classical Hodgkin lymphoma. Study outcomes and limitations: Relative to healthy donors, newly diagnosed patients reportedly had lower baseline TCR diversity, which was reported as lower still in relapsed/refractory patients.

This clone is a singleton in its sample. The antigen is not known. The CDR3 contains 17 residues. Trimming removed 6 bases from V and 7 bases from J, with 24 bases in between. From germline, CDR1 is SNHLY and CDR2 FYNNEI. All trial patients relapsed after autologous stem cell transplantation. The table came from immunoSEQ multiplex PCR; TCRdb's copy has only in-frame clones and leaves some out. The data contain about 94,000 clones, about 91% of them singletons. The chain couples TRBV2 to TRBJ2-2, with a tentative D call TRBD1 (6 bases). The sequencing here drew on peripheral blood mononuclear cells (PBMCs), taken before the second cycle of nivolumab. The receptor comes from a human donor with classical Hodgkin lymphoma. The chain's CDR3 is CASSSGTRAQDRGELFF. CDR3 coding DNA: TGTGCCAGCAGCTCCGGGACAAGGGCCCAAGACCGCGGGGAGCTGTTTTTT.